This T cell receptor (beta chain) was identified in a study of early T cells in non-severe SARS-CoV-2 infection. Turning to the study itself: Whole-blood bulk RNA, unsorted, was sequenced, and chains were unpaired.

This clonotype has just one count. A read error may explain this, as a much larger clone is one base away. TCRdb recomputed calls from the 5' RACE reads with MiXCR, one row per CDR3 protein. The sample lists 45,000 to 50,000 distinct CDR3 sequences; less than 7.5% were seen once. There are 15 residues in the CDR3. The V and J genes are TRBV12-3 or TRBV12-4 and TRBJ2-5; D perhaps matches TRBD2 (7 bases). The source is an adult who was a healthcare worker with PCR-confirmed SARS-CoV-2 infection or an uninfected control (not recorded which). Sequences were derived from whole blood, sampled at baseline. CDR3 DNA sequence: TGTGCCAGCAGTGCCCCAGGTGGGGGGGCGGAGACCCTGTACTTC. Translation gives CASSAPGGGAETLYF.